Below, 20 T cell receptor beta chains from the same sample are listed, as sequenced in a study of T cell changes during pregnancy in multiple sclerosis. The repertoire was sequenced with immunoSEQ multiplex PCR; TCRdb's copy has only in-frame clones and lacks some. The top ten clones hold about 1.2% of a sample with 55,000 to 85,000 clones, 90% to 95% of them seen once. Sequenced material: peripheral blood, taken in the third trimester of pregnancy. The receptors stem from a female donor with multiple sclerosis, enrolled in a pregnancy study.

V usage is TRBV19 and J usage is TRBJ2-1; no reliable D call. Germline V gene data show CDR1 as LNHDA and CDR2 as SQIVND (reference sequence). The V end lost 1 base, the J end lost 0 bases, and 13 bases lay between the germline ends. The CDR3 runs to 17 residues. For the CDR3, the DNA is TGTGCCAGTAGTATAGCGGGTTCCCGGAGCTCCTACAATGAGCAGTTCTTC. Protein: CASSIAGSRSSYNEQFF.

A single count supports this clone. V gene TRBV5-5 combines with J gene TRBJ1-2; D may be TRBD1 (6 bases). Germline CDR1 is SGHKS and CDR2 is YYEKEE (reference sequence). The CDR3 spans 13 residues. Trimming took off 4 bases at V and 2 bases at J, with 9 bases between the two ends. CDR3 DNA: TGTGCCAGCAGCCGCGGACAGAACTATGGCTACACCTTC. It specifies CASSRGQNYGYTF.

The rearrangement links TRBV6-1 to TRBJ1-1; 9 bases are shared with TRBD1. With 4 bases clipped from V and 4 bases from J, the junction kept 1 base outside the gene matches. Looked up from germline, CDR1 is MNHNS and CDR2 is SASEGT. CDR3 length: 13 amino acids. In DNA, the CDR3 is TGTGCCAGCAGTGGGGACAGGGTCACTGAAGCTTTCTTT. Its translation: CASSGDRVTEAFF.

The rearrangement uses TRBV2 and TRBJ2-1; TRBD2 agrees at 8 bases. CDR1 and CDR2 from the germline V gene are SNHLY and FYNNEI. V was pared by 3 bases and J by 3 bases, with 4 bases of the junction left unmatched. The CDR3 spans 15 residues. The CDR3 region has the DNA TGTGCCAGCAGTGAGTACGGGAGGGACTACAATGAGCAGTTCTTC. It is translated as CASSEYGRDYNEQFF.

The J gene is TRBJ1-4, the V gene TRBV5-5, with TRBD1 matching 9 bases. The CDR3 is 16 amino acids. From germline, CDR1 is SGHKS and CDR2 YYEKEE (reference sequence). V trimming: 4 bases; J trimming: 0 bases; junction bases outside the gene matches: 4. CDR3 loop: CASSPGQGSTNEKLFF. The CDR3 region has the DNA TGTGCCAGCAGCCCGGGACAGGGTTCAACTAATGAAAAACTGTTTTTT.

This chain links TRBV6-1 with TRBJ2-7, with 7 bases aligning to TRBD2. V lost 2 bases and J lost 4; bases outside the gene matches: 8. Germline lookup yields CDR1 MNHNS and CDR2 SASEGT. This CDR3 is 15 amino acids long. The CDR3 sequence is CASSEYASGNYEQYF. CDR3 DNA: TGTGCCAGCAGTGAATACGCTAGCGGTAATTACGAGCAGTACTTC.

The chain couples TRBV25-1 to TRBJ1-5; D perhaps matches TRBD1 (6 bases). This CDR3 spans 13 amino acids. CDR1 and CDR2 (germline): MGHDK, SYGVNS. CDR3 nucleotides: TGTGCAACGGCACAGGGCCCGGATCAGCCCCAGCATTTT. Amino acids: CATAQGPDQPQHF.

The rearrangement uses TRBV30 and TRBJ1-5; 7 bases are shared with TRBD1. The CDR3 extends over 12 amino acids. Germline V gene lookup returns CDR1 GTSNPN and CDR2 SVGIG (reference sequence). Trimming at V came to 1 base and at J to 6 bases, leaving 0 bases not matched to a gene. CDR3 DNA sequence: TGTGCCTGGAGTGACAGGGGTCAGCCCCAGCATTTT. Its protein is CAWSDRGQPQHF.

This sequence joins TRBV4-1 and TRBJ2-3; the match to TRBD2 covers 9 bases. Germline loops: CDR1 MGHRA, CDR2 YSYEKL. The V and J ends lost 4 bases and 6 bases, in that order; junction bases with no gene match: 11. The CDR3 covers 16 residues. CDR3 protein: CASSPLSGRFSDTQYF. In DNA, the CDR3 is TGCGCCAGCAGCCCACTCAGCGGGAGGTTCAGTGATACGCAGTATTTT.

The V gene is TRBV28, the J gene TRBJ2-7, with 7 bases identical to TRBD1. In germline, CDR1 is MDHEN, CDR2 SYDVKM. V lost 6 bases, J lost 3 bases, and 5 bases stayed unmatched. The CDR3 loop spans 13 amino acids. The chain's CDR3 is CASSDRDYYEQYF. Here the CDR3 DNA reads TGTGCCAGCAGCGACAGGGATTACTACGAGCAGTACTTC.

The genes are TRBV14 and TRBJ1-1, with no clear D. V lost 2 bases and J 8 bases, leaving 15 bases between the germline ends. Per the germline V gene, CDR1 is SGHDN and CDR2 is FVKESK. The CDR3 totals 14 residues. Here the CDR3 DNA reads TGTGCCAGCAGCCAACCCCTACTTAGCCCGGAAGCTTTCTTT. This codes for CASSQPLLSPEAFF.

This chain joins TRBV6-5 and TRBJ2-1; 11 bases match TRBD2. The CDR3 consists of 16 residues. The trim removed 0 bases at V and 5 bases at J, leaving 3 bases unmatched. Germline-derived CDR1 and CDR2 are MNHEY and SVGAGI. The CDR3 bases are TGTGCCAGCAGTTACTCGACTAGCGGGATAAACAATGAGCAGTTCTTC. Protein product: CASSYSTSGINNEQFF.

The CDR3 DNA follows: TGCAGCGCTGAGGGGCACAGAAACTCTAGACAGGGTCAGCCCCAGCATTTT. Amino acids: CSAEGHRNSRQGQPQHF. The rearrangement links TRBV29-1 to TRBJ1-5; 7 nucleotides align to TRBD1. CDR1 SQVTM and CDR2 ANQGSEA come from the germline V gene. The CDR3 runs 17 residues. Germline trimming cut 7 bases from V and 6 bases from J; bases unmatched to any gene: 21.

The CDR3 region has the DNA TGCAGCGTTGAGGGAGTCGTCGGCCAAGAGACCCAGTACTTC. Protein: CSVEGVVGQETQYF. The chain recombines TRBV29-1 with TRBJ2-5; the D gene is possibly TRBD2 (5 bases). Germline lookup yields CDR1 SQVTM and CDR2 ANQGSEA. Trimming shortened V by 3 bases and J by 1 base, and 12 bases separated the two germline ends. CDR3 length: 14 residues. The variable domain in full, with the rest retrieved from reference TRBV29-1 and TRBJ2-5, is SAVISQKPSRDICQRGTSLTIQCQVDSQVTMMFWYRQQPGQSLTLIATANQGSEATYESGFVIDKFPISRPNLTFSTLTVSNMSPEDSSIYLCSVEGVVGQETQYFGPGTRLLVL.

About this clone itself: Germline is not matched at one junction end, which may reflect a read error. CDR3 protein: CASSRGGAWDF. CDR3 in DNA: TGTGCCAGCAGTCGAGGGGGGGCATGGGACTTC. The chain recombines TRBV7-9 with TRBJ2-4, with a tentative D call TRBD2 (7 bases). The CDR3 spans 11 residues. Germline CDR1 and CDR2: SEHNR and FQNEAQ (reference sequence).

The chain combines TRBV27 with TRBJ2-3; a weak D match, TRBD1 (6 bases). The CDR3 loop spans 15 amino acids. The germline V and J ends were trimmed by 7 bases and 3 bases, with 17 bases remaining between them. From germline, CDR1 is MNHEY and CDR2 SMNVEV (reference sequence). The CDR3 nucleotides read TGTGCCAGCAAGGGGGTCGGCAGGGGTACAGATACGCAGTATTTT. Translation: CASKGVGRGTDTQYF.

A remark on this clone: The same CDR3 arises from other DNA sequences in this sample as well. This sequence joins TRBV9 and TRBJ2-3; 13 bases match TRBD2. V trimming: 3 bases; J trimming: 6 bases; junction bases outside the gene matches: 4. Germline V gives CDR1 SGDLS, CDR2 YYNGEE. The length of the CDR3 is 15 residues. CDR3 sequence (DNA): TGTGCCAGCAGCGCCGGGACTAGCGGGACGGATACGCAGTATTTT. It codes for CASSAGTSGTDTQYF.

CDR3 amino acids: CASSYRTGANTEAFF. The CDR3 DNA reads as TGTGCCAGCAGTTACAGGACAGGGGCGAACACTGAAGCTTTCTTT. This chain joins TRBV6-6 and TRBJ1-1, with 9 nucleotides matching TRBD1. The V and J ends lost 2 bases and 1 base, in that order; junction bases with no gene match: 2. The V gene's germline CDR1 is MNHNY and CDR2 SVGAGI (reference sequence). The CDR3 is made up of 15 amino acids.

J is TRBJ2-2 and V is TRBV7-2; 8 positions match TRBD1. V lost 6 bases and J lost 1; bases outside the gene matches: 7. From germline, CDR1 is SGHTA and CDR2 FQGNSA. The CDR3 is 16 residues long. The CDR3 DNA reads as TGTGCCAGCAGGTCGACAGGGGTATTGAACACCGGGGAGCTGTTTTTT. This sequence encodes CASRSTGVLNTGELFF.

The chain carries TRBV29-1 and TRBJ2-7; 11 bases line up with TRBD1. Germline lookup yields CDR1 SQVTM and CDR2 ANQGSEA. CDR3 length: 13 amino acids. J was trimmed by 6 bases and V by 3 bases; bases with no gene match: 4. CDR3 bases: TGCAGCGTTGAGGCGGGACAGGGGGTCGAGCAGTACTTC. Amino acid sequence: CSVEAGQGVEQYF.